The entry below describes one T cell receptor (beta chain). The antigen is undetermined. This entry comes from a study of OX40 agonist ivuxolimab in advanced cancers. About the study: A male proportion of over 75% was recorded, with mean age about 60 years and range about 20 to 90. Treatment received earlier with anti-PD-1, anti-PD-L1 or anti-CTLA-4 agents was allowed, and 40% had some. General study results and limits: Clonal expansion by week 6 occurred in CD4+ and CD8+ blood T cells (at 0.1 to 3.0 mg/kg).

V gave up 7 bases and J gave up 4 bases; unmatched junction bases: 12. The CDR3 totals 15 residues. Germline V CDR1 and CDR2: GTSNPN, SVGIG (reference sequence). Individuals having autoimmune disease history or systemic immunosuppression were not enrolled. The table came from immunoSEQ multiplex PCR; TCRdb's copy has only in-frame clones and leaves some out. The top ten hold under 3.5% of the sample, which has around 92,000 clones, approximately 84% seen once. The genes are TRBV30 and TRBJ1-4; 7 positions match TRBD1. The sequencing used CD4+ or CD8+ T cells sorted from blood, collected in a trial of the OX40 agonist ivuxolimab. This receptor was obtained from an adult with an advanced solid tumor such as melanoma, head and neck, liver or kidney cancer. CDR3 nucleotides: TGTGCCTTTCGGGACGAAGGGGGCCTTAATGAAAAACTGTTTTTT. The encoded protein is CAFRDEGGLNEKLFF.